This entry describes one T cell receptor beta chain. Its antigen remains unidentified. V gave up 7 bases and J gave up 0 bases; unmatched junction bases: 6. The length of the CDR3 is 14 residues. Looked up from germline, CDR1 is SGDLS and CDR2 is YYNGEE. These data come from a study of CD8 T cells in ankylosing spondylitis. Quantitative 5'-RACE with molecular barcodes generated TCR beta libraries. Each CDR3 protein is one row after TCRdb ran MiXCR on the 5' RACE reads. The sample lists a few hundred thousand distinct CDR3 sequences, approximately 11% occurring once. Study results and limitations: In the blood and synovial fluid of reactive arthritis, some motif variants had been previously reported. Disease-linked clones bore a CD8+ phenotype and were relatively rare in peripheral blood. Significant enrichment of disease-linked clones was reported in matched ankylosing spondylitis synovial fluid.

The sample consisted of blood, either unsorted or a sorted T cell fraction (not recorded which). The source of this sequence is a male donor with ankylosing spondylitis or in good health (not recorded which). J is TRBJ1-2 and V is TRBV9; 7 bases line up with TRBD1. CDR3 bases: TGTGCCAGCGGAGGACAGGAAGCTAACTATGGCTACACCTTC. Translating gives CASGGQEANYGYTF.